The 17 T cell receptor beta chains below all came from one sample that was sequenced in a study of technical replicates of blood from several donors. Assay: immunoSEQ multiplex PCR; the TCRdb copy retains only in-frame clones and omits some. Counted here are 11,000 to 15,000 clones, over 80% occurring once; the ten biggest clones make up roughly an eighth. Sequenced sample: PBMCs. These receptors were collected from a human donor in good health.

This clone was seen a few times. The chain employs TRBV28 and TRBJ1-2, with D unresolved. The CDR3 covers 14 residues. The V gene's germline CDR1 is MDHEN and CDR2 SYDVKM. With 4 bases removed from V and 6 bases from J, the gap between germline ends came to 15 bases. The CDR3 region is CASSSGIRRDGYTF. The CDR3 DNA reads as TGTGCCAGCAGTTCCGGGATACGACGGGATGGCTACACCTTC.

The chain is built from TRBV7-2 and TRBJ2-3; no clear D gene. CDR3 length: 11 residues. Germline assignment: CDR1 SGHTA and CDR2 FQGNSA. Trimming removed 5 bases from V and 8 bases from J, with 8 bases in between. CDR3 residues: CASSPSFTQYF. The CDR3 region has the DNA TGTGCCAGCAGCCCCTCGTTTACGCAGTATTTT.

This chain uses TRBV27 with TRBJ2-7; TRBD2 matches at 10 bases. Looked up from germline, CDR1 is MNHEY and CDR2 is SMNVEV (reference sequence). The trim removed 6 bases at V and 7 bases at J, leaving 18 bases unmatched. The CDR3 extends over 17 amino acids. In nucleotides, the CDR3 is TGTGCCAGCAGCCCTTTAGCGGGAGGCCCCCCTTCTGGGGAGCAGTACTTC. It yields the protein CASSPLAGGPPSGEQYF.

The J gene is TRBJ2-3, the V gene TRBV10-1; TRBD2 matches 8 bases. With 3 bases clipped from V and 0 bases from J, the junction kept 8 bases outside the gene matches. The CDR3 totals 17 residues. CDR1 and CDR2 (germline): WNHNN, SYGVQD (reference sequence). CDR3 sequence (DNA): TGCGCCAGCAGTGAAGGCCTTACTAGCGGTAGCACAGATACGCAGTATTTT. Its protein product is CASSEGLTSGSTDTQYF.

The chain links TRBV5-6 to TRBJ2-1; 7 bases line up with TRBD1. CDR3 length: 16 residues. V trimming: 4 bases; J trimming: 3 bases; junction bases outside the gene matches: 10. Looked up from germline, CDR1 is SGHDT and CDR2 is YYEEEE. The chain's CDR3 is CASSPLRAGGYNEQFF. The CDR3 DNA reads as TGTGCCAGCAGCCCACTTAGAGCAGGGGGCTACAATGAGCAGTTCTTC.

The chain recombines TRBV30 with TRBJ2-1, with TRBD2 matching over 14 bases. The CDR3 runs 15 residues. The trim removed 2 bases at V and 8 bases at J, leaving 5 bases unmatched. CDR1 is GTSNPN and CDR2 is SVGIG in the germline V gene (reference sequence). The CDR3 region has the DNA TGTGCCTGGAGTCCTGGGACTAGCGGGAGATATGAGCAGTTCTTC. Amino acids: CAWSPGTSGRYEQFF.

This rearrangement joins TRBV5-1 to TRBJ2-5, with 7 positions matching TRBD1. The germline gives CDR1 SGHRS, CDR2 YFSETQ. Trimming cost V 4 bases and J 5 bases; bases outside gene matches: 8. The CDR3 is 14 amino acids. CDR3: CASSQDRSGETQYF. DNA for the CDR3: TGCGCCAGCAGCCAGGACAGGTCCGGGGAGACCCAGTACTTC. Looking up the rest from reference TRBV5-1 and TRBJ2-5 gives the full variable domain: KAGVTQTPRYLIKTRGQQVTLSCSPISGHRSVSWYQQTPGQGLQFLFEYFSETQRNKGNFPGRFSGRQFSNSRSEMNVSTLELGDSALYLCASSQDRSGETQYFGPGTRLLVL.

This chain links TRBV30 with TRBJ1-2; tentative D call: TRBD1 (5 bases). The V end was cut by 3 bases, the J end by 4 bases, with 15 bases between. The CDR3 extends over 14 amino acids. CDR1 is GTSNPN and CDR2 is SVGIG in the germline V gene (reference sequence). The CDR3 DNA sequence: TGTGCCTGGAGGACTGGCCCGGGGGGCTATGGCTACACCTTC. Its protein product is CAWRTGPGGYGYTF.

This CDR3 is CASREITGSLGYTF. CDR3 DNA: TGTGCCAGCAGGGAGATCACAGGGAGTCTTGGCTACACCTTC. The chain uses TRBV6-1 and TRBJ1-2; tentatively, D is TRBD1 (6 bases). The CDR3 consists of 14 residues. Germline V CDR1 and CDR2: MNHNS, SASEGT. V lost 6 bases and J lost 7, with 18 bases in between.

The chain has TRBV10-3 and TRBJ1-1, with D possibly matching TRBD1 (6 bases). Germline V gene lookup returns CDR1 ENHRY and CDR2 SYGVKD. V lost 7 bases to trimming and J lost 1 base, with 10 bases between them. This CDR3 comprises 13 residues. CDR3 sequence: CAINQGQNTEAFF. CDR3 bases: TGTGCCATCAACCAGGGACAGAACACTGAAGCTTTCTTT.

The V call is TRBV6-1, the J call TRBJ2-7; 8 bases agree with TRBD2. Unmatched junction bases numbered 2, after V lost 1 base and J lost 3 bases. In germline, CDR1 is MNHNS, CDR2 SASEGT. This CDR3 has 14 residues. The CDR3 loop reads CASSEEGTSYEQYF. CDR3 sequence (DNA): TGTGCCAGCAGTGAAGAAGGGACTAGCTACGAGCAGTACTTC.

DNA for the CDR3: TGCGCCAGCAGCTTGGCCCACGTTGGACAGCTTTTTATGAATGAGCAGTTCTTC. It specifies CASSLAHVGQLFMNEQFF. The chain is built from TRBV5-1 and TRBJ2-1; D might be TRBD1 (6 bases). This CDR3 is 18 amino acids long. Deletions cut 0 bases from V and 7 bases from J, with 23 bases between. Germline V gives CDR1 SGHRS, CDR2 YFSETQ. Full variable domain (outside the CDR3, taken from reference TRBV5-1 and TRBJ2-1): KAGVTQTPRYLIKTRGQQVTLSCSPISGHRSVSWYQQTPGQGLQFLFEYFSETQRNKGNFPGRFSGRQFSNSRSEMNVSTLELGDSALYLCASSLAHVGQLFMNEQFFGPGTRLTVL.

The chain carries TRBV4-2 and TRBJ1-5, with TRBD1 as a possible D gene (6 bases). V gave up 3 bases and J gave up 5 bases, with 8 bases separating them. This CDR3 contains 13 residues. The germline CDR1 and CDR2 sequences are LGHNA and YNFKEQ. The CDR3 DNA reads TGTGCCAGCAGCCAGAACAGGGATCAGCCCCAGCATTTT. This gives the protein CASSQNRDQPQHF.

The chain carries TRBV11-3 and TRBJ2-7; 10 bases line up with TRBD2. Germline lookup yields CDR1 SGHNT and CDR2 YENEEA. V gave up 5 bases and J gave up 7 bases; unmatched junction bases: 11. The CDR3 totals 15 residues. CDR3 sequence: CASSPSSGSVCEQYF. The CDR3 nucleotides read TGTGCCAGCAGCCCTTCTAGCGGGAGTGTCTGTGAGCAGTACTTC.

The CDR3 region has the DNA TGCGCCAGCAGCTTGAGCTTAGCGAACTACGAGCAGTACTTC. Its translation: CASSLSLANYEQYF. This chain uses TRBV5-1 with TRBJ2-7; the D gene is possibly TRBD2 (5 bases). Trimming removed 1 base at V and 3 bases at J, with 11 bases between. The germline V gene has CDR1 SGHRS and CDR2 YFSETQ. The CDR3 covers 14 residues.

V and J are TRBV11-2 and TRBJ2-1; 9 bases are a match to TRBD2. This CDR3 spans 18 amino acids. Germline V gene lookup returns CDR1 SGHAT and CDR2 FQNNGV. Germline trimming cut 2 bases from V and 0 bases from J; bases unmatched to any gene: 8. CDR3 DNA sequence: TGTGCCAGCAGCTTATTACGTGATAGCGGGAGCTCCTACAATGAGCAGTTCTTC. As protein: CASSLLRDSGSSYNEQFF.

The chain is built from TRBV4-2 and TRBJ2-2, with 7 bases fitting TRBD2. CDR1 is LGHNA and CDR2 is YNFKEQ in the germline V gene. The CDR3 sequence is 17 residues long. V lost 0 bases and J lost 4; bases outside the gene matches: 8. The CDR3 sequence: CASSQEGPAGTTGELFF. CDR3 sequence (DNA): TGTGCCAGCAGCCAAGAAGGGCCAGCGGGGACCACCGGGGAGCTGTTTTTT.